The clone carrying this TCR beta chain was seen ten or more times. The target antigen is unknown. This record comes from a study of T-cell reconstitution after alpha-beta-depleted transplantation in children. This CDR3 spans 13 amino acids. V shed 5 bases and J shed 3 bases, with 11 bases lying between them. Study outcomes and limitations: Several patients had high TCRbeta diversity at day 60; it came from surviving recipient T cells and thymic progenitors. Most T-cell counts and diversity one year after the transplant came from T cells that were newly produced.

Library preparation (for TCRbeta) was performed with unique molecular identifiers. TCRdb processed the PCR reads anew with MiXCR; each CDR3 protein has one entry. The sample lists 480,000 or so distinct CDR3 sequences; about 10% were seen once. The source is a child aged 2 to 9 with inherited bone marrow failure, due to receive a stem cell transplant. This material consisted of PBMCs, taken before TCRalphabeta/CD19-depleted stem cell transplant. J is TRBJ2-7 and V is TRBV12-3 or TRBV12-4, with D hard to call. In DNA, the CDR3 is TGTGCCAGCAGTAGGAATGAAGACTACGAGCAGTACTTC. This encodes CASSRNEDYEQYF.